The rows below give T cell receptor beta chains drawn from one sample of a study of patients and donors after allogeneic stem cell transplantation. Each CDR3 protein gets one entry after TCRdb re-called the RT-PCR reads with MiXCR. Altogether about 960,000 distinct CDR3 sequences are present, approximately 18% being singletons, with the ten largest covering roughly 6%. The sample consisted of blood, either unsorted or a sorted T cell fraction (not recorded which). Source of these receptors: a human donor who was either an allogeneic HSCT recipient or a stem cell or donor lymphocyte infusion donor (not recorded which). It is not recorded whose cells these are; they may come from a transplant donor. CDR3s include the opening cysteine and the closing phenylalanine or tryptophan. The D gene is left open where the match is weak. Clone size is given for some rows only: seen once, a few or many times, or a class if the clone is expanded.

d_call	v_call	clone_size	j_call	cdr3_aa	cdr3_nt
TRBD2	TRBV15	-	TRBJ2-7	CATSRDRSSGGPGYEQYF	TGTGCCACCAGCAGAGATAGGTCTAGCGGGGGGCCGGGCTACGAGCAGTACTTC
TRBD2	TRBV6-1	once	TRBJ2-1	CASSRGTSGSPYNEQFF	TGTGCCAGCAGCCGAGGGACTAGCGGGAGCCCATACAATGAGCAGTTCTTC
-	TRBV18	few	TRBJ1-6	CASSPLAAPSPGVNSPLHF	TGTGCCAGCTCACCACTGGCAGCGCCGAGTCCGGGAGTTAATTCACCCCTCCACTTT
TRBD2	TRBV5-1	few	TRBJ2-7	CASSGGPGRGDEQYF	TGCGCCAGCAGCGGGGGACCGGGCCGGGGGGACGAGCAGTACTTC
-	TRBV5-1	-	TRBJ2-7	CASSLDPGHLLEQYF	TGCGCCAGCAGCTTGGATCCGGGACACCTTCTCGAGCAGTACTTC
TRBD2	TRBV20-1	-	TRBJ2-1	CSARGLASYNEQFF	TGCAGTGCTAGAGGACTAGCCTCCTACAATGAGCAGTTCTTC
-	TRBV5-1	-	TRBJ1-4	CASRLGNEKLFF	TGCGCCAGCAGGTTGGGAAATGAAAAACTGTTTTTT
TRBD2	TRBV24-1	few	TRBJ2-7	CATSDPGRSSYEQYF	TGTGCCACCAGTGATCCCGGGAGGAGCTCCTACGAGCAGTACTTC
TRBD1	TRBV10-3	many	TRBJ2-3	CAISRGQGTDTQYF	TGTGCCATCAGCCGGGGACAGGGCACCGATACGCAGTATTTT
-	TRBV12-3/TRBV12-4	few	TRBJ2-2	CASSPAGTGELFF	TGTGCCAGCAGTCCTGCAGGAACCGGGGAGCTGTTTTTT
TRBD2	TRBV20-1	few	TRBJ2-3	CSATSGLADATDTQYF	TGCAGTGCTACCTCCGGACTAGCGGATGCCACAGATACGCAGTATTTT
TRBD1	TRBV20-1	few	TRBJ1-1	CSADRGVAEAFF	TGCAGTGCGGACAGGGGAGTAGCTGAAGCTTTCTTT
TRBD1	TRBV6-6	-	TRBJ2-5	CASSPTGAETQYF	TGTGCCAGCAGTCCTACAGGGGCCGAGACCCAGTACTTC
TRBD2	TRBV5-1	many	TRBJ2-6	CASSLAGGASISGANVLTF	TGCGCCAGCAGTCTAGCGGGAGGCGCTAGTATCTCTGGGGCCAACGTCCTGACTTTC
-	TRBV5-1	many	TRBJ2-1	CASSLSDRWLELFF	TGCGCCAGCAGCTTGTCCGACAGATGGTTGGAATTGTTCTTC
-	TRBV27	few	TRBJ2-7	CASSPHRSSTGPYEQYF	TGTGCCAGCAGTCCCCACAGATCCTCGACAGGCCCCTACGAGCAGTACTTC
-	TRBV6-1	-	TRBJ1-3	CAAAIPTDSGNTIYF	TGTGCCGCGGCGATACCGACAGACTCTGGAAACACCATATATTTT
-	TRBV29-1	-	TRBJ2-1	CSAETGRYNEQFF	TGCAGCGCCGAAACCGGACGGTACAATGAGCAGTTCTTC
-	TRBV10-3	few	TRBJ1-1	CAISEFVGRADTEAFF	TGTGCCATCAGTGAGTTCGTCGGGAGGGCGGACACTGAAGCTTTCTTT
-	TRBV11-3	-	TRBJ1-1	CASSLNRVAFF	TGTGCCAGCAGCTTGAATCGGGTAGCTTTCTTT
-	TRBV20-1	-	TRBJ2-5	CSARRPRQETQYF	TGCAGTGCTCGCAGACCACGCCAAGAGACCCAGTACTTC
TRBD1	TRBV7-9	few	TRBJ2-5	CASSPGTVRETQYF	TGTGCCAGCAGCCCCGGGACAGTGAGAGAGACCCAGTACTTC
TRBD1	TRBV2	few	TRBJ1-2	CASSAGTGRGPYGYTF	TGTGCCAGCAGTGCCGGGACAGGGAGGGGCCCCTATGGCTACACCTTC
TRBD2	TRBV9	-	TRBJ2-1	CASSLADYYNEQFF	TGTGCCAGCAGCCTAGCGGACTACTACAATGAGCAGTTCTTC
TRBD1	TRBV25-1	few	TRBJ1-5	CASRTQGGSNQPQHF	TGTGCCAGCAGGACTCAGGGGGGAAGCAATCAGCCCCAGCATTTT
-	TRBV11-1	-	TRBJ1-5	CASSSGTRGNQPQHF	TGTGCCAGCAGCTCCGGGACAAGGGGCAATCAGCCCCAGCATTTT
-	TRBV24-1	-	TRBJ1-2	CATSDPGHSAGYTF	TGTGCCACCAGTGATCCGGGACATTCGGCTGGCTACACCTTC
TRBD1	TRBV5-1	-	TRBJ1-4	CASSSGTGYQEKLFF	TGCGCCAGCAGTTCCGGGACAGGGTATCAGGAAAAACTGTTTTTT
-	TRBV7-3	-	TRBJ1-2	CASSFNWDGNYGYTF	TGTGCCAGCAGCTTCAATTGGGACGGAAACTATGGCTACACCTTC
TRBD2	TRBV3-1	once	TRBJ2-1	CASSPHTFRTSGRSEQFF	TGTGCCAGCAGCCCGCACACCTTCCGGACTAGCGGGAGGAGTGAGCAGTTCTTC